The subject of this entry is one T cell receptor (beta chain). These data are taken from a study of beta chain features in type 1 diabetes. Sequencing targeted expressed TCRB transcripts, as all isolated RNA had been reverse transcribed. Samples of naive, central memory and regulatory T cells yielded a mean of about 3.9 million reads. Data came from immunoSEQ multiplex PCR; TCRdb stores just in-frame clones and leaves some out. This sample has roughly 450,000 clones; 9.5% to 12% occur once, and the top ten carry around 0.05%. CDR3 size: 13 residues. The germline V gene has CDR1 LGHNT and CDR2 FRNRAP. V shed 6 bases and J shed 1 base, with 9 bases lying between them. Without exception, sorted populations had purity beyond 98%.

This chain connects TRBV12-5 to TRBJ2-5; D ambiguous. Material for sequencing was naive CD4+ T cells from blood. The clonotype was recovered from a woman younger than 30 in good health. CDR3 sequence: CASGTGVQETQYF. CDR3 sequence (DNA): TGTGCTAGTGGCACTGGGGTCCAAGAGACCCAGTACTTC.